This is a list of T cell receptor beta chains from one sample in a study of OX40 agonist ivuxolimab in advanced cancers. Profiling relied on immunoSEQ multiplex PCR, and the TCRdb table lists in-frame clones only, not all of them. The repertoire includes approximately 70,000 clones, roughly 83% of them detected once, and more than 1.4% sits in the top ten. The sequencing used CD4+ or CD8+ T cells sorted from blood, collected in a trial of the OX40 agonist ivuxolimab. All receptors come from an adult with an advanced solid tumor such as melanoma, head and neck, liver or kidney cancer. Both conserved end residues are part of each CDR3. The order of the fields is clone size, J gene, V gene, D gene, CDR3 DNA, CDR3 protein. D genes are given only for firm matches. Size is stated for part of the rows, as once, few or many counts, or as a class when the clone is expanded.

abundance: .
j_gene: TRBJ1-6
v_gene: TRBV5-6
d_gene: .
CDR3nt: TGTGCCAGCAGCCCCGGACATTCGGGGTCTTATAATTCACCCCTCCACTTT
CDR3aa: CASSPGHSGSYNSPLHF

abundance: .
j_gene: TRBJ1-5
v_gene: TRBV11-2
d_gene: .
CDR3nt: TGTGCCAGCAGCTTAACCCCCGGGACACCCAGCAATCAGCCCCAGCATTTT
CDR3aa: CASSLTPGTPSNQPQHF

abundance: .
j_gene: TRBJ2-7
v_gene: TRBV27
d_gene: .
CDR3nt: TGTGCCAGCGGGCAGGCTGGGGGAGGCGGGTACGAGCAGTACTTC
CDR3aa: CASGQAGGGGYEQYF

abundance: .
j_gene: TRBJ1-2
v_gene: TRBV15
d_gene: TRBD1
CDR3nt: TGTGCCACCAGCAGAGTGACAGGGGCCTACATTCCGTCGGATGGCTACACCTTC
CDR3aa: CATSRVTGAYIPSDGYTF

abundance: .
j_gene: TRBJ1-4
v_gene: TRBV11-2
d_gene: TRBD1
CDR3nt: TGTGCCAGCAGCTTAACCTCCACAGGGGCCTTTAATGAAAAACTGTTTTTT
CDR3aa: CASSLTSTGAFNEKLFF

abundance: .
j_gene: TRBJ1-5
v_gene: TRBV5-6
d_gene: .
CDR3nt: TGTGCCAGCAGCCTAGGGGGGGGAGGGAATTCTCAGCCCCAGCATTTT
CDR3aa: CASSLGGGGNSQPQHF

abundance: .
j_gene: TRBJ1-6
v_gene: TRBV10-2
d_gene: .
CDR3nt: TGCGCCAGCAGCCGTGCAGGGGAGGATTCACCCCTCCACTTT
CDR3aa: CASSRAGEDSPLHF

abundance: .
j_gene: TRBJ1-5
v_gene: TRBV7-9
d_gene: .
CDR3nt: TGTGCCAGCAGCTTAGGACAGGCCGACAATCAGCCCCAGCATTTT
CDR3aa: CASSLGQADNQPQHF

abundance: .
j_gene: TRBJ1-1
v_gene: TRBV19
d_gene: .
CDR3nt: TGTGCCAGTGTCGAGGGGTGGGCCACTGAAGCTTTCTTT
CDR3aa: CASVEGWATEAFF

abundance: few
j_gene: TRBJ1-6
v_gene: TRBV10-3
d_gene: TRBD1
CDR3nt: TGTGCCATCAGTGAGGGACAGGGGGTTTCACCCCTCCACTTT
CDR3aa: CAISEGQGVSPLHF

abundance: .
j_gene: TRBJ1-1
v_gene: TRBV6-6
d_gene: .
CDR3nt: TGTGCCAGCAGTTACTCGACGCACGGGGAGGACGCTGAAGCTTTCTTT
CDR3aa: CASSYSTHGEDAEAFF

abundance: .
j_gene: TRBJ2-3
v_gene: TRBV4-2
d_gene: .
CDR3nt: TGTGCCAGCAGCCAAGAGAGCTCACCCAGCACAGATACGCAGTATTTT
CDR3aa: CASSQESSPSTDTQYF

abundance: few
j_gene: TRBJ1-1
v_gene: TRBV6-5
d_gene: .
CDR3nt: TGTGCCAGCAGCAACGGGATGAACACTGAAGCTTTCTTT
CDR3aa: CASSNGMNTEAFF

abundance: .
j_gene: TRBJ2-7
v_gene: TRBV5-4
d_gene: .
CDR3nt: TGTGCCAGCAGCTTGGTGTCAGGCCTAGGGAAGTACTTC
CDR3aa: CASSLVSGLGKYF

abundance: .
j_gene: TRBJ2-1
v_gene: TRBV7-7
d_gene: TRBD2
CDR3nt: TGTGCCAGCAGCCGGACTAGCGGGGTCTACAATGAGCAGTTCTTC
CDR3aa: CASSRTSGVYNEQFF

abundance: once
j_gene: TRBJ2-7
v_gene: TRBV6-5
d_gene: TRBD1
CDR3nt: TGTGCCAGCAGCCGTTACCGGGACAGTCCCTACGAGCAGTACTTC
CDR3aa: CASSRYRDSPYEQYF

abundance: few
j_gene: TRBJ1-2
v_gene: TRBV6-1
d_gene: .
CDR3nt: TGTGCCAGCATTAGGGAACAGGTGTATGGCTACACCTTC
CDR3aa: CASIREQVYGYTF

abundance: .
j_gene: TRBJ1-1
v_gene: TRBV2
d_gene: .
CDR3nt: TGTGCCAGCAGGCGGTTGAACACTGAAGCTTTCTTT
CDR3aa: CASRRLNTEAFF

abundance: .
j_gene: TRBJ1-1
v_gene: TRBV5-1
d_gene: .
CDR3nt: TGCGCCAGCAGCTTGGCCGACCCGGGACGGGGAATTAAAAGGACTGAAGCTTTCTTT
CDR3aa: CASSLADPGRGIKRTEAFF

abundance: once
j_gene: TRBJ1-2
v_gene: TRBV6-4
d_gene: TRBD1
CDR3nt: TGTGCCAGCAGTGACTCAGGGGGCCTCTATGGCTACACCTTC
CDR3aa: CASSDSGGLYGYTF

abundance: .
j_gene: TRBJ1-5
v_gene: TRBV30
d_gene: .
CDR3nt: TGTGCCTGGAGTGTACGGGCGAGGGGCAATCAGCCCCAGCATTTT
CDR3aa: CAWSVRARGNQPQHF

abundance: once
j_gene: TRBJ2-3
v_gene: TRBV5-5
d_gene: .
CDR3nt: TGTGCCAGCAGCTTAGGGACCGGCACAGATACGCAGTATTTT
CDR3aa: CASSLGTGTDTQYF